The present entry profiles one T cell receptor beta chain with its context. Libraries were prepared by immunoSEQ multiplex PCR; TCRdb keeps only in-frame clonotypes and omits some of them. The sample includes 75,000 to 90,000 clones, 85% to 90% of them seen just once. J gave up 0 bases and V 6 bases, and 4 bases lay outside the gene matches. Germline V CDR1 and CDR2: MNHEY, SVGAGI. CDR3 size: 14 residues. These data originate in a study of OX40 agonist ivuxolimab in advanced cancers. The chain employs TRBV6-5 and TRBJ1-1; 7 bases are a match to TRBD1. The starting material was CD4+ or CD8+ T cells sorted from blood, obtained in a trial of the OX40 agonist ivuxolimab. The TCR comes from an adult with an advanced solid tumor such as melanoma, head and neck, liver or kidney cancer. The CDR3 region has the DNA TGTGCCAGCAGGCGCCAGGGGGTGAACACTGAAGCTTTCTTT. It codes for CASRRQGVNTEAFF.